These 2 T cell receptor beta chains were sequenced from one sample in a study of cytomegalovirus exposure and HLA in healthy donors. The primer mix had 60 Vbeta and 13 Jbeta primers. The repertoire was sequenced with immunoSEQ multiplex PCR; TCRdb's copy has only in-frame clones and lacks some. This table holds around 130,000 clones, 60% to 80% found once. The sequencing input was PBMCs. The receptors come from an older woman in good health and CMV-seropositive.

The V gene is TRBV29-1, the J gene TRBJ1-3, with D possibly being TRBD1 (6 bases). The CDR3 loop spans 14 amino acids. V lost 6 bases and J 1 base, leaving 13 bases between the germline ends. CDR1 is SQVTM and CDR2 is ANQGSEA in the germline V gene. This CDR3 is CSVDRASSGNTIYF. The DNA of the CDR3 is TGCAGCGTGGACAGAGCGTCTTCTGGAAACACCATATATTTT.

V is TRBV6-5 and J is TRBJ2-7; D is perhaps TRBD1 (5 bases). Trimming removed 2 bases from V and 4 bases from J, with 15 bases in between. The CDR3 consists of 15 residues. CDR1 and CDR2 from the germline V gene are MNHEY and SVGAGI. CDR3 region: CASSYDDSDGYEQYF. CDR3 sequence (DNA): TGTGCCAGCAGTTACGACGACAGCGATGGATACGAGCAGTACTTC.